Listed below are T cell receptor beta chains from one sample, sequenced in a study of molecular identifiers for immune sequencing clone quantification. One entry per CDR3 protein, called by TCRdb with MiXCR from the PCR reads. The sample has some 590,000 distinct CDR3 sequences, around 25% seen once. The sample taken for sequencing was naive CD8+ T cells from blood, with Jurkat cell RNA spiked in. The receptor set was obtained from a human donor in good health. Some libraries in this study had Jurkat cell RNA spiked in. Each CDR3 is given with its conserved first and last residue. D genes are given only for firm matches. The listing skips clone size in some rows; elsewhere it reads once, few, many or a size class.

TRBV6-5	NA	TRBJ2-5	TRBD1	CASSGRDRGLETQYF	TGTGCCAGCAGTGGCAGGGACAGGGGATTGGAGACCCAGTACTTC
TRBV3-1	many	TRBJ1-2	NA	CASSLSLTDYYGYTF	TGTGCCAGCAGCCTAAGCTTGACAGACTACTATGGCTACACCTTC
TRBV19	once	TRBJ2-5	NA	CASHAQGKETQYF	TGTGCCAGTCACGCCCAGGGAAAAGAGACCCAGTACTTC
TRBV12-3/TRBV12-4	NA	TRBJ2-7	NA	CASSFRLGTYEQYF	TGTGCCAGCAGTTTTCGACTAGGGACCTACGAGCAGTACTTC
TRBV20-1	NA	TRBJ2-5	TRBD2	CSARDERGTSVVETQYF	TGCAGTGCTAGAGACGAGCGCGGGACTAGTGTTGTGGAGACCCAGTACTTC
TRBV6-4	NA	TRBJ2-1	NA	CASSVSASSYNEQFF	TGTGCCAGCAGTGTTAGCGCGAGCTCCTACAATGAGCAGTTCTTC
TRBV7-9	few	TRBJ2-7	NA	CASSESSGVRRYEQYF	TGTGCCAGCAGCGAGAGTAGTGGGGTAAGGAGATACGAGCAGTACTTC
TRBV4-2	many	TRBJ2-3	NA	CASSQDGLPVTDTQYF	TGTGCCAGCAGCCAAGATGGGTTACCGGTCACAGATACGCAGTATTTT
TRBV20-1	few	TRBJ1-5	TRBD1	CSASADRVNQPQHF	TGCAGTGCTAGCGCGGACAGGGTAAATCAGCCCCAGCATTTT
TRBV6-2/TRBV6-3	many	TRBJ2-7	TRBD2	CASSFSGGTYEQYF	TGTGCCAGCAGCTTTAGCGGGGGAACCTACGAGCAGTACTTC
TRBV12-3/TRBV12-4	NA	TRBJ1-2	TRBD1	CASSLFGRQGVVYGYTF	TGTGCCAGCAGTTTATTTGGACGACAGGGGGTAGTCTATGGCTACACCTTC
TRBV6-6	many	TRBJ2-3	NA	CASTTPSSTDTQYF	TGTGCCAGTACCACTCCCTCTAGCACAGATACGCAGTATTTT
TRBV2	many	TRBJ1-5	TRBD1	CASREQGFVSNQPQHF	TGTGCCAGCAGAGAACAGGGGTTTGTTAGCAATCAGCCCCAGCATTTT
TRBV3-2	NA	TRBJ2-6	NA	CASLAAIGGLSGANVLAF	TGTGCCAGCCTAGCTGCAATAGGAGGCCTCTCTGGGGCCAACGTCCTGGCTTTC
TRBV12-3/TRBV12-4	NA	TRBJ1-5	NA	CASSLGGGRISNQPQHF	TGTGCCAGCAGTTTAGGTGGGGGACGGATTAGCAATCAGCCCCAGCATTTT
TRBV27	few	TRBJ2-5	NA	CASSTLTSSGVETQYF	TGTGCCAGCAGTACACTGACATCCTCAGGGGTTGAGACCCAGTACTTC
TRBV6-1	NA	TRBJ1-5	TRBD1	CTSSEATGGGSNQPQHF	TGTACCAGCAGTGAAGCCACAGGGGGCGGAAGCAATCAGCCCCAGCATTTT
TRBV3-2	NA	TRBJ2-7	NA	CASSHPRRSGQYF	TGTGCCAGCAGCCACCCAAGGAGGTCCGGGCAGTACTTC
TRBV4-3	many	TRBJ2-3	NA	CASSQDWSTAGHLTDTQYF	TGCGCCAGCAGCCAAGATTGGAGTACTGCGGGACATCTCACAGATACGCAGTATTTT
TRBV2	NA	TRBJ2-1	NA	CASSEFDNEQFF	TGTGCCAGCAGTGAATTCGACAATGAGCAGTTCTTC
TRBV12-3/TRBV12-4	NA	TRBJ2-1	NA	CATTPPRGYEQFF	TGTGCCACCACTCCTCCCAGGGGTTATGAGCAGTTCTTC
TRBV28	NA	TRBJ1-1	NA	CASNTGLTEAFF	TGTGCCAGCAATACAGGGTTGACTGAAGCTTTCTTT
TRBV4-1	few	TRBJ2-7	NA	CASSQDPGQREYF	TGCGCCAGCAGCCAAGATCCAGGACAGAGGGAGTACTTC
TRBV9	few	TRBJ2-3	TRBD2	CASSVFSSGSTDTQYF	TGTGCCAGCAGCGTCTTTTCTAGCGGGAGCACAGATACGCAGTATTTT
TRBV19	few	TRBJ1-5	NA	CASSKGPSNQPQHF	TGTGCCAGTAGTAAGGGCCCGAGCAATCAGCCCCAGCATTTT
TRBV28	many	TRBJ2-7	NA	CASSFSLRDEQYF	TGTGCCAGCAGTTTTAGCCTGAGGGACGAGCAGTACTTC
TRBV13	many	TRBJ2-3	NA	CASSGDSSADTQYF	TGTGCTTCCTCCGGGGACTCAAGCGCAGATACGCAGTATTTT
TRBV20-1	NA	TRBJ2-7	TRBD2	CSARTTLAANEQYF	TGCAGTGCTAGAACTACTCTAGCGGCTAACGAGCAGTACTTC
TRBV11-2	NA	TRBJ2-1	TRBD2	CARRVSSGHYNAQFF	TGTGCCCGCCGCGTATCTAGCGGGCACTACAATGCGCAGTTCTTC
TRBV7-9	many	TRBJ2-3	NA	CASTPLRAYATDTQYF	TGTGCCAGCACCCCGTTGAGAGCGTACGCCACAGATACGCAGTATTTT
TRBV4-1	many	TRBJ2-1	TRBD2	CASSLDPGGLGNEQFF	TGCGCCAGCAGCTTGGATCCGGGGGGGCTGGGCAATGAGCAGTTCTTC
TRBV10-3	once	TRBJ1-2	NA	CAISEPRSGSNYGYTF	TGTGCCATCAGTGAGCCCCGAAGCGGCAGTAACTATGGCTACACCTTC
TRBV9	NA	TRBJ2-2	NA	CASSVLSGSAGELFF	TGTGCCAGCAGCGTACTAAGCGGGTCGGCCGGGGAGCTGTTTTTT
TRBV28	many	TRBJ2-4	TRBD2	CASSPILAGAAVAKNIQYF	TGTGCCAGCAGTCCCATCCTAGCGGGAGCAGCCGTAGCCAAAAACATTCAGTACTTC
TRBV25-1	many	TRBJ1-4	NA	CASSKRTAQGEKLFF	TGTGCCAGCAGTAAAAGGACAGCTCAAGGGGAAAAACTGTTTTTT
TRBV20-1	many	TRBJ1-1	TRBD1	CSAPPSGTDHTEAFF	TGCAGTGCCCCCCCATCGGGGACAGACCACACTGAAGCTTTCTTT
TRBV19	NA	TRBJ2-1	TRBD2	CASSILSGGPNEQFF	TGTGCCAGTAGTATTTTGTCGGGAGGGCCTAATGAGCAGTTCTTC
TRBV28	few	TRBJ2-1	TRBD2	CASRPGGRYSSYNEQFF	TGTGCCAGTCGCCCGGGAGGCCGGTACAGCTCCTACAATGAGCAGTTCTTC
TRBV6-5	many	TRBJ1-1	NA	CASSYGLQGYADTEAFF	TGTGCCAGCAGTTACGGCTTACAGGGTTACGCCGACACTGAAGCTTTCTTT
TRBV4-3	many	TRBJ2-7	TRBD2	CASSQDWTSGYEQYF	TGCGCCAGCAGCCAAGATTGGACTAGCGGATACGAGCAGTACTTC